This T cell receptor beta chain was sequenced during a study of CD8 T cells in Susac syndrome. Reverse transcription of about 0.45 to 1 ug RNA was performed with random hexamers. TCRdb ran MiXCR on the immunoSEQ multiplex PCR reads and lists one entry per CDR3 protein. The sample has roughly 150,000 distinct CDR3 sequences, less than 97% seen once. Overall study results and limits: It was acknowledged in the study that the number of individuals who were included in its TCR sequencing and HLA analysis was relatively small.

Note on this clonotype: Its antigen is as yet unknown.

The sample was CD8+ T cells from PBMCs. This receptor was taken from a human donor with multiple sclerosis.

In nucleotides, the CDR3 is TGTGCCAGTCGTTATGGGGGAGATACGCAGTATTTT. As protein: CASRYGGDTQYF. The rearrangement uses TRBV12-3 or TRBV12-4 and TRBJ2-3; either TRBD1 or TRBD2 may fit D (5 bases each). Trimming took off 9 bases at V and 5 bases at J, with 12 bases between the two ends. This CDR3 has 12 amino acids.